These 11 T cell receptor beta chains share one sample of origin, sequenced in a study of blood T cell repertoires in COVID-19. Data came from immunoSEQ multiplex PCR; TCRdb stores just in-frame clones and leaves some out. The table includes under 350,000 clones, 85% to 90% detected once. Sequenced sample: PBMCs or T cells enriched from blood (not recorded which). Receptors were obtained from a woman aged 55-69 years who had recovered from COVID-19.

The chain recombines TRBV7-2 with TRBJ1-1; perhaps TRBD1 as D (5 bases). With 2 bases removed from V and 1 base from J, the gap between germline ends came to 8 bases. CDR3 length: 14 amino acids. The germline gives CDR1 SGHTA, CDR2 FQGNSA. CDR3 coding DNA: TGTGCCAGCAGCTTATACGGGGGGAACACTGAAGCTTTCTTT. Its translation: CASSLYGGNTEAFF.

In DNA form, the CDR3 reads TGTGCCAGCAGCCCAGGGTGGGGACAGTACACTGAAGCTTTCTTT. The encoded protein is CASSPGWGQYTEAFF. The chain has TRBV7-8 and TRBJ1-1, with 7 bases that match TRBD1. Germline values: CDR1 SGHVS, CDR2 FQNEAQ. V dropped 5 bases and J dropped 3; count of bases not matched to a gene: 9. This CDR3 is 15 amino acids long. Filled out from reference TRBV7-8 and TRBJ1-1, the complete variable domain reads GAGVSQSPRYKVAKRGQDVALRCDPISGHVSLFWYQQALGQGPEFLTYFQNEAQLDKSGLPSDRFFAERPEGSVSTLKIQRTQQEDSAVYLCASSPGWGQYTEAFFGQGTRLTVV.

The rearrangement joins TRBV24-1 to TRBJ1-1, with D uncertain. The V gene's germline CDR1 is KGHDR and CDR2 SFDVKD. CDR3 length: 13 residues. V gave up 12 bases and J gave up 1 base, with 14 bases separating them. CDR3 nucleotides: TGTGCCCCAAAGAGAGGGCAGAACACTGAAGCTTTCTTT. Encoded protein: CAPKRGQNTEAFF.

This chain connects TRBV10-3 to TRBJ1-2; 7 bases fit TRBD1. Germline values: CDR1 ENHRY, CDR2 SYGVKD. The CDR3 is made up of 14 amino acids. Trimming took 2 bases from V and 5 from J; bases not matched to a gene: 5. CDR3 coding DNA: TGTGCCATCAGTGAGCAGGCAGGGGGTTATGGCTACACCTTC. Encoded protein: CAISEQAGGYGYTF.

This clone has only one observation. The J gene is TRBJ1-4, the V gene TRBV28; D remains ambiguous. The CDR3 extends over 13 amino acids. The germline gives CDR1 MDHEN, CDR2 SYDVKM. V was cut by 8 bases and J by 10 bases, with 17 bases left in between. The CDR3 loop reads CASSLVRYGKLFF. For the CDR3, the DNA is TGTGCCAGCTCCCTGGTTCGGTATGGAAAACTGTTTTTT.

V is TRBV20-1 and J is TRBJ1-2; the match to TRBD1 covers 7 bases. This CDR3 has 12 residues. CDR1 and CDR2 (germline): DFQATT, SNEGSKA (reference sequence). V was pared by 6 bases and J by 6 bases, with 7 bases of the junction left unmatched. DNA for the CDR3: TGCAGTGCCAGTGGGGGACAGAATGGCTACACCTTC. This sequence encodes CSASGGQNGYTF.

CDR3 coding DNA: TGTGCCAGCTCCGGAACAGGGGGCAATCAGCCCCAGCATTTT. This codes for CASSGTGGNQPQHF. V is TRBV18 and J is TRBJ1-5, with 7 bases matching TRBD1. Losses at the gene ends were 6 bases for V and 2 bases for J; bases not matched to a gene: 4. The CDR3 is made up of 14 amino acids. Germline assignment: CDR1 KGHSH and CDR2 LQKENI.

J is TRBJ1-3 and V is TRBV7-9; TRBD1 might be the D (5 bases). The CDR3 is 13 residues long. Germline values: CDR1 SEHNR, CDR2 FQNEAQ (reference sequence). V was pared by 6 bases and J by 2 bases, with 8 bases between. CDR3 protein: CASRGLTGNTIYF. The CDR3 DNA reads TGTGCCAGCAGGGGGCTAACTGGAAACACCATATATTTT.

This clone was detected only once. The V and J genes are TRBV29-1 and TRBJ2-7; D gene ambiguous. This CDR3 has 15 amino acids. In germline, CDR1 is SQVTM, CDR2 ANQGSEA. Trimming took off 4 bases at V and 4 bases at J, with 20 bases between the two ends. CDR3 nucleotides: TGCAGCGTTGTGTCCAGGCTCTCGATAGTGTACGAGCAGTACTTC. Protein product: CSVVSRLSIVYEQYF.

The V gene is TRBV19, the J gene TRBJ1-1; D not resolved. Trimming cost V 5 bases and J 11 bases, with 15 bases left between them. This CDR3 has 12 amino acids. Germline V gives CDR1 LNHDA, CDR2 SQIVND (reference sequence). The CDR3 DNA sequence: TGTGCCAGTAGTTCCGATATAAGAGGGGCTTTCTTT. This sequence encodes CASSSDIRGAFF. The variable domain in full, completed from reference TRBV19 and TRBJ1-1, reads DGGITQSPKYLFRKEGQNVTLSCEQNLNHDAMYWYRQDPGQGLRLIYYSQIVNDFQKGDIAEGYSVSREKKESFPLTVTSAQKNPTAFYLCASSSDIRGAFFGQGTRLTVV.

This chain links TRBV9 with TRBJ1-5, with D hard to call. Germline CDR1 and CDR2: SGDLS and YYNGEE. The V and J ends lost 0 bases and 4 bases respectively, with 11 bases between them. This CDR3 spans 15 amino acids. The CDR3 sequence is CASSVGGASNQPQHF. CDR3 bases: TGTGCCAGCAGCGTAGGGGGAGCCTCTAATCAGCCCCAGCATTTT.